The 3 T cell receptor beta chains given below trace back to one sample, sequenced in a study of cytomegalovirus exposure and HLA in healthy donors. Here immunoSEQ multiplex PCR was the method, and the copy in TCRdb shows in-frame clones only, minus some. Of 95,000 to 150,000 clones detected, approximately 81% appear once; the ten largest clones hold 2% to 2.5%. The sample comprised PBMCs. The receptors were sampled from a woman aged 30 to 39 in good health and CMV-seronegative.

J is TRBJ2-1 and V is TRBV7-6; 7 bases agree with TRBD2. The J segment lost 2 bases and the V segment lost 8 bases, leaving 6 bases of the junction unmatched. The CDR3 totals 14 residues. In germline, CDR1 is SGHVS, CDR2 FNYEAQ. The CDR3 DNA is TGTGCCAGCGCAAGCGGGGCCCCCTACAATGAGCAGTTCTTC. Translation: CASASGAPYNEQFF.

Written as DNA, the CDR3 is TGTGCCAGCAGTCTGGACTTGAACACCGGGGAGCTGTTTTTT. Its protein is CASSLDLNTGELFF. V and J are TRBV11-2 and TRBJ2-2; D is possibly TRBD2 (5 bases). The CDR3 contains 14 residues. CDR1 is SGHAT and CDR2 is FQNNGV in the germline V gene. Trimming took off 6 bases at V and 1 base at J, with 9 bases between the two ends.

The J gene is TRBJ2-7, the V gene TRBV6-6; 8 bases are shared with TRBD1. The germline CDR1 and CDR2 sequences are MNHNY and SVGAGI (reference sequence). V was clipped by 6 bases and J by 0 bases; unmatched bases: 7. The CDR3 has 15 residues. The chain's CDR3 is CASSIIGQGSYEQYF. The CDR3 nucleotides read TGTGCCAGCAGCATAATCGGACAGGGCTCCTACGAGCAGTACTTC.